The clone carrying this TCR beta chain is a singleton in its sample. Antigen unknown. These data belong to a study of cytomegalovirus exposure and HLA in healthy donors. There were likely unrecorded immune exposures, though donors were nominally healthy when sampled. The PCR had 60 Vbeta and 13 Jbeta primers. Produced via immunoSEQ multiplex PCR; TCRdb's table is partial and in-frame only. The table has some 160,000 clones, roughly 80% seen once; the top ten hold 8.5%. Overall study findings and caveats: Across all donors, roughly uniform sequencing depth was an assumption of the presence/absence analyses.

Per the germline V gene, CDR1 is KGHSH and CDR2 is LQKENI. The V and J ends lost 5 bases and 5 bases, in that order; junction bases with no gene match: 6. The length of the CDR3 is 14 residues. The source material was PBMCs. This TCR derives from a male donor in good health and CMV-seropositive. The V and J genes are TRBV18 and TRBJ2-5; TRBD1 aligns across 9 bases. CDR3 region: CASSTTGTGETQYF. The DNA for the CDR3 is TGTGCCAGCTCAACCACCGGGACAGGGGAGACCCAGTACTTC.